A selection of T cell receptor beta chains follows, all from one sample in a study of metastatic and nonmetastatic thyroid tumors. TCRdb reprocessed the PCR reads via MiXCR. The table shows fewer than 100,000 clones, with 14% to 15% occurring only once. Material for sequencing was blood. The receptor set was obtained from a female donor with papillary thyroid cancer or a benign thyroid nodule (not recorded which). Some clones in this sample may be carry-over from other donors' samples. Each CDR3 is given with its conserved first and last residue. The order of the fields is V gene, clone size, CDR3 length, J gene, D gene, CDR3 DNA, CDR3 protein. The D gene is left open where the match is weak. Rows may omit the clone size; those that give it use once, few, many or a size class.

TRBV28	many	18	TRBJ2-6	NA	TGTGCCAGCAGGCCCCGGGGACTTCCTCTCTCCGGGGCCAACGTCCTGACTTTC	CASRPRGLPLSGANVLTF
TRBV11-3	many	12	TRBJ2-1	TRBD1	TGTGCCAGCAGCCATGACAGGGGGGAGCAGTTCTTC	CASSHDRGEQFF
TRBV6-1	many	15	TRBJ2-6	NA	TGTGCCAGCAGCACCTTGGGTGCGGGGGCCAACGTCCTGACTTTC	CASSTLGAGANVLTF
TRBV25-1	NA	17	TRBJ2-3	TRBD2	TGTGCCAGCAGTGTCACGACGACTAGCGGGGGCTTGTATACGCAGTATTTT	CASSVTTTSGGLYTQYF
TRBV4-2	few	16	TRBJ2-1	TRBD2	TGTGCCAGCAGCCAAGATTTCGGGGGGACCAACAATGAGCAGTTCTTC	CASSQDFGGTNNEQFF
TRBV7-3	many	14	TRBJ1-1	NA	TGTGCCAGCAGCTTAACTGGGCCCAACACTGAAGCTTTCTTT	CASSLTGPNTEAFF
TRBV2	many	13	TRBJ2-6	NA	TGTGCCAGCAGTGAGGATGGGGCCAACGTCCTGACTTTC	CASSEDGANVLTF
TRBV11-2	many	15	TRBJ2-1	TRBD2	TGTGCCAGCAGCTCCCTACTAGCGGACTACAATGAGCAGTTCTTC	CASSSLLADYNEQFF
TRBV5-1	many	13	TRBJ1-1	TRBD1	TGCGCCAGCAGCCACGGGACAGCCTCTGAAGCTTTCTTT	CASSHGTASEAFF
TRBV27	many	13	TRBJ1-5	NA	TGTGCCAGCGGTAAGGGAAGGGATCAGCCCCAGCATTTT	CASGKGRDQPQHF
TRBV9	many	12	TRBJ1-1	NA	TGTGCCAGCAGCGGATCAAACACTGAAGCTTTCTTT	CASSGSNTEAFF
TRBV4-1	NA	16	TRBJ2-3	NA	TGCGCCAGCAGCCAATTAGGGTGGCTGGAAGAAAATACGCAGTATTTT	CASSQLGWLEENTQYF
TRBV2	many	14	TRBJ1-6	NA	TGTGCCAGCAGTCCCGGGACCGGAAATTCACCCCTCCACTTT	CASSPGTGNSPLHF
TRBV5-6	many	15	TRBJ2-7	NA	TGTGCCAGCAGCCAAATACAGACGATGGCCGGCGAGCAGTACTTC	CASSQIQTMAGEQYF
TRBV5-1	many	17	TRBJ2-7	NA	TGCGCCAGCAGCTTGGTCTTTGGCAGGGATTATTCCTACGAGCAGTACTTC	CASSLVFGRDYSYEQYF
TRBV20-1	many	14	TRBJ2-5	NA	TGCAGTGCCATTTCAGGGGAGGTCCAAGAGACCCAGTACTTC	CSAISGEVQETQYF
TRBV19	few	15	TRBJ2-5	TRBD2	TGTGCCAGTAGTATATCCAGCGGGGGGGCAGAGACCCAGTACTTC	CASSISSGGAETQYF
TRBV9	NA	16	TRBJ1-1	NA	TGTGCCAGCAGCTTGCCCGGGCAGGGGTGGGACACTGAAGCTTTCTTT	CASSLPGQGWDTEAFF
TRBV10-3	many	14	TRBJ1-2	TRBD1	TGTGCCATCAGCCCGGGACAGGGAAACTATGGCTACACCTTC	CAISPGQGNYGYTF
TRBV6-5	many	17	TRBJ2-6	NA	TGTGCCAGCAGATATACAGGGTCTGGATCCGGGGCCAACGTCCTGACTTTC	CASRYTGSGSGANVLTF
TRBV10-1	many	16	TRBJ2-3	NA	TGCGCCAGCAGTGATACCAGCGCAGGCAGGGCAGATACGCAGTATTTT	CASSDTSAGRADTQYF
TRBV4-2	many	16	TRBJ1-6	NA	TGTGCCAGCAGACCCAGGTTAATCTCCTATAATTCACCCCTCCACTTT	CASRPRLISYNSPLHF
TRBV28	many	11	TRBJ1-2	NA	TGTGCCAGCAGTTTGACAGAAGGCTACACCTTC	CASSLTEGYTF
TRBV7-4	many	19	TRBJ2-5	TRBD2	TGTGCCAGCAGCTTAGAAAGACTAGCGGGGGGGCCGGTTGGAGAGACCCAGTACTTC	CASSLERLAGGPVGETQYF
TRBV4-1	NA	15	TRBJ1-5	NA	TGCGCCAGCAGCCAAGATAACGGTGTCCTCCAGCCCCAGCATTTT	CASSQDNGVLQPQHF
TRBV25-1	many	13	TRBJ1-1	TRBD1	TGTGCCAGCAGTCACAGGGGGTTAGGGGAAGCTTTCTTT	CASSHRGLGEAFF
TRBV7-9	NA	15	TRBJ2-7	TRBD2	TGTGCCAGCATCCCCGCGGGGGGGCCTTGGAACGAGCAGTACTTC	CASIPAGGPWNEQYF
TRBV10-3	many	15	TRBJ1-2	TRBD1	TGTGCCATCAGCAGGACAGGGGAAGATTCCTATGGCTACACCTTC	CAISRTGEDSYGYTF
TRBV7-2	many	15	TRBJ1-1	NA	TGTGCCAGCAGCTTCCACTCGACGGTGAACACTGAAGCTTTCTTT	CASSFHSTVNTEAFF
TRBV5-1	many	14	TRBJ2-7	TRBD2	TGCGCCAGCAGCTTGGTGCGGGGGGTTAACGAGCAGTACTTC	CASSLVRGVNEQYF
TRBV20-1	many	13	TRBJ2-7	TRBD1	TGCAGTGCTAGACAGGGGGTCTTCTACGAGCAGTACTTC	CSARQGVFYEQYF
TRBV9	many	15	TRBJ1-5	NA	TGTGCCAGCAGCGACGGGGGGGCGAGCAATCAGCCCCAGCATTTT	CASSDGGASNQPQHF
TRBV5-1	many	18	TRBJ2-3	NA	TGCGCCAGCAGCGGTCAACCTCCCACAGGGCCCGCCACAGATACGCAGTATTTT	CASSGQPPTGPATDTQYF
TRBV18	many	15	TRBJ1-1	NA	TGTGCCAGCTCACCGCGGGGCCTGGTGAACACTGAAGCTTTCTTT	CASSPRGLVNTEAFF
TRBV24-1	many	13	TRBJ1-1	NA	TGTGCCACCAGTGCAGGGAGGAACACTGAAGCTTTCTTT	CATSAGRNTEAFF
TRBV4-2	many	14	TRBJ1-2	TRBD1	TGTGCCAGCAGCCAATGGACAGGGCTATATGGCTACACCTTC	CASSQWTGLYGYTF
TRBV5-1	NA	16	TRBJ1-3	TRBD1	TGCGCCAGCAGCCTCCGGGACAGTGGGAGTACCGACACCATATATTTT	CASSLRDSGSTDTIYF
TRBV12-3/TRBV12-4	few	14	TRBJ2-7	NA	TGTGCCAGCAGTTTAGTCTTATGGTCCTACGAGCAGTACTTC	CASSLVLWSYEQYF
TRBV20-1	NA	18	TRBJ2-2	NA	TGCAGTGCTAGAGACCCCTACTCCACAGTCCAGGACACCGGGGAGCTGTTTTTT	CSARDPYSTVQDTGELFF
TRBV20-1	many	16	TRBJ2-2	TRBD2	TGCAGTGCTAGTCCGACTAGCGGGGGGAACACCGGGGAGCTGTTTTTT	CSASPTSGGNTGELFF
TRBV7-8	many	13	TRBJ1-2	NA	TGTGCCAGCAGCTTAAGTCCATACTATGGCTACACCTTC	CASSLSPYYGYTF
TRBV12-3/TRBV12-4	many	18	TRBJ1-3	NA	TGTGCCAGCAGTCCCTATATCGGCGGAGCCCAACATGGAAACACCATATATTTT	CASSPYIGGAQHGNTIYF